The 20 T cell receptor beta chains below were found in one sample sequenced in a study of Ad26.COV2.S vaccination and SARS-CoV-2 variants. Treatment: around 19 received Ad26.COV2.S at low or high dose, single or two shots; a few received placebo; per-sample allocation not given. The samples date from day 63 after the first vaccine or placebo injection. Produced via immunoSEQ multiplex PCR; TCRdb's table is partial and in-frame only. The data show around 300,000 clones, 86% seen once. The sample consisted of peripheral blood, taken in a trial of Ad26.COV2.S vaccine versus placebo. These receptors were taken from a person between 18 and 59 years old who received the Ad26.COV2.S COVID-19 vaccine or a placebo.

A single count supports this clone. The V call is TRBV11-3, the J call TRBJ2-1; 11 positions agree with TRBD2. V dropped 4 bases and J dropped 2; count of bases not matched to a gene: 1. Germline V gives CDR1 SGHNT, CDR2 YENEEA. CDR3 length: 15 amino acids. The CDR3 loop is CASSSSGGTYNEQFF. For the CDR3, the DNA is TGTGCCAGCAGCTCTAGCGGGGGGACCTACAATGAGCAGTTCTTC.

The rearrangement links TRBV19 to TRBJ1-1, with D possibly matching TRBD1 (5 bases). CDR3 length: 13 residues. With 4 bases removed from V and 3 bases from J, the gap between germline ends came to 9 bases. Germline-derived CDR1 and CDR2 are LNHDA and SQIVND (reference sequence). For the CDR3, the DNA is TGTGCCAGTAGTAAGGAGGGGTACACTGAAGCTTTCTTT. It yields the protein CASSKEGYTEAFF.

The chain combines TRBV4-3 with TRBJ1-2; tentative D call: TRBD1 (6 bases). The CDR3 contains 13 residues. Germline V gene sequence: CDR1 LGHNA, CDR2 YSLEER. V lost 2 bases to trimming and J lost 7 bases, with 11 bases between them. CDR3 region: CASSQSNRVGYTF. The CDR3 coding sequence is TGCGCCAGCAGCCAATCAAACAGGGTTGGCTACACCTTC.

This clone was recorded once. The chain carries TRBV5-5 and TRBJ1-5; 11 bases agree with TRBD1. V lost 4 bases and J lost 1; bases outside the gene matches: 4. CDR3 length equals 16 residues. The germline CDR1 and CDR2 sequences are SGHKS and YYEKEE (reference sequence). CDR3 amino acids: CASSVGTGGSNQPQHF. DNA of the CDR3: TGTGCCAGCAGCGTCGGGACAGGGGGAAGCAATCAGCCCCAGCATTTT.

V and J are TRBV14 and TRBJ2-5; tentative D call: TRBD1 (5 bases). This CDR3 spans 16 amino acids. V was trimmed by 1 base and J by 1 base, leaving 13 bases between them. Germline V lookup: CDR1 SGHDN, CDR2 FVKESK. The CDR3, as DNA: TGTGCCAGCAGCCAAGTGATCGGACACCTCCAAGAGACCCAGTACTTC. It codes for CASSQVIGHLQETQYF.

V is TRBV2 and J is TRBJ1-4; maybe TRBD1 (6 bases). This CDR3 is built from 11 residues. Per germline, CDR1 SNHLY and CDR2 FYNNEI. The V and J ends lost 9 bases and 7 bases respectively, with 9 bases between them. The CDR3 DNA sequence: TGTGCCAGTTCCAGGGGTGAAAAACTGTTTTTT. This gives the protein CASSRGEKLFF.

V and J are TRBV10-1 and TRBJ2-3; D is uncertain. V lost 6 bases and J 1 base, leaving 8 bases between the germline ends. The CDR3 loop spans 13 amino acids. Per the germline V gene, CDR1 is WNHNN and CDR2 is SYGVQD (reference sequence). The DNA for the CDR3 is TGCGCCAGCAGAGAACCCGGCACAGATACGCAGTATTTT. Its translation: CASREPGTDTQYF.

The V call is TRBV28, the J call TRBJ2-7; 15 bases are shared with TRBD2. The CDR3 is made up of 19 amino acids. The V and J ends lost 4 bases and 1 base, in that order; junction bases with no gene match: 11. The germline V gene has CDR1 MDHEN and CDR2 SYDVKM. The CDR3 protein is CASSSRTSGRARTSYEQYF. The CDR3 region has the DNA TGTGCCAGCAGTTCCCGGACTAGCGGGAGGGCCAGGACATCCTACGAGCAGTACTTC. The entire variable domain, with the rest obtained from reference TRBV28 and TRBJ2-7, is as follows: DVKVTQSSRYLVKRTGEKVFLECVQDMDHENMFWYRQDPGLGLRLIYFSYDVKMKEKGDIPEGYSVSREKKERFSLILESASTNQTSMYLCASSSRTSGRARTSYEQYFGPGTRLTVT.

V and J are TRBV6-2 or TRBV6-3 and TRBJ1-4, with a possible D match to TRBD1 (5 bases). The V gene's germline CDR1 is MNHEY and CDR2 SVGEGT. The length of the CDR3 is 15 residues. V was pared by 5 bases and J by 2 bases, with 12 bases between. In nucleotides, the CDR3 is TGTGCCAGCAGTCGACCGAGACAGACTAATGAAAAACTGTTTTTT. It specifies CASSRPRQTNEKLFF.

The chain carries TRBV28 and TRBJ2-2, with D possibly matching TRBD1 (5 bases). The CDR3 is made up of 16 amino acids. Germline V gives CDR1 MDHEN, CDR2 SYDVKM. Trimming pared 6 bases from V and 0 bases from J, leaving 14 bases between. The CDR3 loop reads CASSRRLTANTGELFF. The DNA of the CDR3 is TGTGCCAGCAGCCGTAGACTGACAGCGAACACCGGGGAGCTGTTTTTT.

The rearrangement links TRBV7-9 to TRBJ2-5; possible D gene TRBD2, 6 bases. Germline loops: CDR1 SEHNR, CDR2 FQNEAQ (reference sequence). V was cut by 1 base and J by 5 bases, with 11 bases left in between. The CDR3 runs 14 residues. This CDR3 is CASSLELARETQYF. In DNA form, the CDR3 reads TGTGCCAGCAGCTTAGAACTAGCTCGGGAGACCCAGTACTTC.

The chain joins TRBV11-3 to TRBJ2-1, with TRBD2 identical over 11 bases. The germline gives CDR1 SGHNT, CDR2 YENEEA. CDR3 length: 16 amino acids. V dropped 1 base and J dropped 4; count of bases not matched to a gene: 3. In DNA form, the CDR3 reads TGTGCCAGCAGCTTAGGTAGCGGGAGGGTTTACAATGAGCAGTTCTTC. Translation: CASSLGSGRVYNEQFF.

This clone was found a few times. The chain employs TRBV19 and TRBJ2-4, with D unclear. V was clipped by 3 bases and J by 4 bases, with 13 bases between them. CDR3 length: 15 amino acids. Germline loops: CDR1 LNHDA, CDR2 SQIVND (reference sequence). The DNA of the CDR3 is TGTGCCAGTAGTATTTTCGCAGGAAAAAAAAACATTCAGTACTTC. Encoded protein: CASSIFAGKKNIQYF. Filled out from reference TRBV19 and TRBJ2-4, the complete variable domain reads DGGITQSPKYLFRKEGQNVTLSCEQNLNHDAMYWYRQDPGQGLRLIYYSQIVNDFQKGDIAEGYSVSREKKESFPLTVTSAQKNPTAFYLCASSIFAGKKNIQYFGAGTRLSVL.

V and J are TRBV6-6 and TRBJ2-5; D not resolved. V lost 2 bases, J lost 1 base, and 11 bases lay in between. There are 15 residues in the CDR3. Germline assignment: CDR1 MNHNY and CDR2 SVGAGI (reference sequence). The CDR3 sequence: CASSYPPVSQETQYF. The CDR3 DNA follows: TGTGCCAGCAGTTACCCCCCCGTTAGCCAAGAGACCCAGTACTTC.

This chain joins TRBV21-1 and TRBJ1-6. TRBV21-1 counts as a pseudogene. This CDR3 comprises 16 residues. Here the CDR3 DNA reads TGTGCCAGCAGCAAATCCTCCTACGGGGTACACTCACCCCTCCACTTT. Translation: CASSKSSYGVHSPLHF.

As to this clone: A read error may explain this, as a much larger clone is one base away. The genes are TRBV12-3 or TRBV12-4 and TRBJ1-2; D gene ambiguous. The CDR3 is 13 amino acids. The V and J ends lost 1 base and 2 bases respectively, with 5 bases between them. CDR3 region: CASSLGENYGYTF. The CDR3 region has the DNA TGTGCCAGCAGTTTAGGGGAGAACTATGGCTACACCTTC.

The gene calls are TRBV10-3 and TRBJ2-1; D gene uncertain. Germline V lookup: CDR1 ENHRY, CDR2 SYGVKD. V lost 10 bases, J lost 3 bases, and 19 bases lay in between. The CDR3 totals 15 residues. The CDR3 DNA follows: TGTGCCACTACACCAGATCCCTCCGACTACAATGAGCAGTTCTTC. It codes for CATTPDPSDYNEQFF.

V is TRBV28 and J is TRBJ1-2; unclear D gene. Germline lookup yields CDR1 MDHEN and CDR2 SYDVKM. Trimming removed 5 bases from V and 3 bases from J, with 16 bases in between. The CDR3 extends over 15 amino acids. In DNA, the CDR3 is TGTGCCAGCAGTATCGCCAAGGGCGCGTACTATGGCTACACCTTC. Translation: CASSIAKGAYYGYTF.

There are a few counts of this clone. The chain recombines TRBV27 with TRBJ1-5; D not certain. The CDR3 sequence is 14 residues long. Germline values: CDR1 MNHEY, CDR2 SMNVEV (reference sequence). The V gene lost 8 bases and the J gene lost 2 bases, with 13 bases spanning the gap. DNA of the CDR3: TGTGCCAGCGGGAGGCAGGAGGGCAATCAGCCCCAGCATTTT. Encoded protein: CASGRQEGNQPQHF.

V usage is TRBV19 and J usage is TRBJ1-2, with 8 bases identical to TRBD1. Germline V gene sequence: CDR1 LNHDA, CDR2 SQIVND (reference sequence). The CDR3 is 14 amino acids. Trimming took 2 bases from V and 4 from J; bases not matched to a gene: 3. The CDR3 sequence: CASSIQGARYGYTF. The CDR3 nucleotides are TGTGCCAGTAGTATACAGGGGGCCCGCTATGGCTACACCTTC.